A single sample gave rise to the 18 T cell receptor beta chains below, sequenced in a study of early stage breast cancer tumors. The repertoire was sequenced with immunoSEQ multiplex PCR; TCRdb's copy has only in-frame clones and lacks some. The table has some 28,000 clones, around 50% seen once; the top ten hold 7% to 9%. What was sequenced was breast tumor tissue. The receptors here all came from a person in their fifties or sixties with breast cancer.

The chain's CDR3 is CASSYQGRSYGYTF. The DNA of the CDR3 is TGTGCCAGCAGTTACCAGGGCCGAAGCTATGGCTACACCTTC. This sequence joins TRBV6-6 and TRBJ1-2; possibly TRBD1 for D (5 bases). The CDR3 has 14 amino acids. Germline assignment: CDR1 MNHNY and CDR2 SVGAGI (reference sequence). V dropped 2 bases and J dropped 4 bases, with 11 bases sitting between them.

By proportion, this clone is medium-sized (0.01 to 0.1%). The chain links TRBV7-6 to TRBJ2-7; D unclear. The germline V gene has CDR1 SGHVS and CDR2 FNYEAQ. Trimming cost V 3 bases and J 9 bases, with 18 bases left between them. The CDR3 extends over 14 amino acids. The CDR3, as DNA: TGTGCCAGCAGCTTGTTCGCACATTTTTCCTGGCAGTACTTC. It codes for CASSLFAHFSWQYF.

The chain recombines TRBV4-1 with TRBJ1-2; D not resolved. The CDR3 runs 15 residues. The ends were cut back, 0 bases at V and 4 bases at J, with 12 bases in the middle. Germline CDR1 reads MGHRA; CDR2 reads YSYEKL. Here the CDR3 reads CASSQDASGVYGYTF. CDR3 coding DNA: TGCGCCAGCAGCCAAGATGCGTCGGGCGTCTATGGCTACACCTTC.

The CDR3 protein is CAWSVASGYTDTQYF. The CDR3 coding sequence is TGTGCCTGGAGTGTAGCTAGCGGATACACAGATACGCAGTATTTT. The chain employs TRBV30 and TRBJ2-3, with 7 bases identical to TRBD2. V dropped 0 bases and J dropped 2; count of bases not matched to a gene: 5. This CDR3 has 15 amino acids. Per germline, CDR1 GTSNPN and CDR2 SVGIG (reference sequence). The entire variable domain, with the rest obtained from reference TRBV30 and TRBJ2-3, is as follows: SQTIHQWPATLVQPVGSPLSLECTVEGTSNPNLYWYRQAAGRGLQLLFYSVGIGQISSEVPQNLSASRPQDRQFILSSKKLLLSDSGFYLCAWSVASGYTDTQYFGPGTRLTVL.

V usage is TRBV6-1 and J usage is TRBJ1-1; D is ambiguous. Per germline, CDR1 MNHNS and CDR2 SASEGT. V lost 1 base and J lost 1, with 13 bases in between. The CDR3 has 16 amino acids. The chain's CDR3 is CASSEGVSWGNTEAFF. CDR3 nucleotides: TGTGCCAGCAGTGAAGGGGTGTCGTGGGGGAACACTGAAGCTTTCTTT.

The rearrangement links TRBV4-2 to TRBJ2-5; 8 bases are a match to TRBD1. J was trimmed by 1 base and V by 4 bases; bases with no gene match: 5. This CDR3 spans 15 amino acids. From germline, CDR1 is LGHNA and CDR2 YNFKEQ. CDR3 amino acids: CASSPDRVRQETQYF. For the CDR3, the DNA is TGTGCCAGCAGCCCGGACAGGGTTCGCCAAGAGACCCAGTACTTC.

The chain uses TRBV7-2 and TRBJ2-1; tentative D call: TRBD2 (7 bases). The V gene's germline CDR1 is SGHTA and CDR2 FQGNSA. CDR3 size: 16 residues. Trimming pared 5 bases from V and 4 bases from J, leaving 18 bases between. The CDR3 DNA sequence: TGTGCCAGCAGCCTAATGGGGGGGCGGGGATACAATGAGCAGTTCTTC. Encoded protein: CASSLMGGRGYNEQFF.

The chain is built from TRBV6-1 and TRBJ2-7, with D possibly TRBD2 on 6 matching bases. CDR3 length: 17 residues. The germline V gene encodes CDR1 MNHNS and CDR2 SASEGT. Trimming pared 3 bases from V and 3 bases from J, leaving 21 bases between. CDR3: CASSETADRRAGYEQYF. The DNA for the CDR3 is TGTGCCAGCAGTGAGACCGCCGACCGGAGGGCCGGCTACGAGCAGTACTTC.

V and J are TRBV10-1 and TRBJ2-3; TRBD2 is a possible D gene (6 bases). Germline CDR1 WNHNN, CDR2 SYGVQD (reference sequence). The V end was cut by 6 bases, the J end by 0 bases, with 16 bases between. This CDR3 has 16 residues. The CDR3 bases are TGCGCCAGCAGCCATGGGACTCTCTCGAGCACAGATACGCAGTATTTT. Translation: CASSHGTLSSTDTQYF.

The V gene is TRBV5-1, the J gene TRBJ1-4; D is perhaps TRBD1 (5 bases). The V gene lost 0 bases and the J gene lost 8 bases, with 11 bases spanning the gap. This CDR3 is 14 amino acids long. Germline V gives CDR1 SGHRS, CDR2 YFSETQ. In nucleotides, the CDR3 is TGCGCCAGCAGCTTGGTGGCAGGGAGAGAAAAACTGTTTTTT. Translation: CASSLVAGREKLFF.

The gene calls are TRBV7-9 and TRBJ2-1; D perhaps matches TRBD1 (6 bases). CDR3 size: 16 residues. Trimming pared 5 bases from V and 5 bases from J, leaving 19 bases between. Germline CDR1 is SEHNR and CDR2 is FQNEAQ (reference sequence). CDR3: CASSLEGVGVNNEQFF. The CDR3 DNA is TGTGCCAGCAGCCTTGAGGGGGTCGGGGTCAACAATGAGCAGTTCTTC.

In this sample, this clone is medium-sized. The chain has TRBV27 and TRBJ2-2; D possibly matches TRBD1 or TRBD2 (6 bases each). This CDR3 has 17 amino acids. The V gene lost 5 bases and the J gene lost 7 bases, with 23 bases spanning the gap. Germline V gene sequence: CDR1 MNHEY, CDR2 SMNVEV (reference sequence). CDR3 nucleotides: TGTGCCAGCAGTCCTTCGGGGGCACTACTAGAGTACGGGGAGCTGTTTTTT. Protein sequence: CASSPSGALLEYGELFF.

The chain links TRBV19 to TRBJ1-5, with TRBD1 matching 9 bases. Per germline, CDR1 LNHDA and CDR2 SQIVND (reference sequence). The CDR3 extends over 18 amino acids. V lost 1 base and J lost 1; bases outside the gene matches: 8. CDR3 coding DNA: TGTGCCAGTAGTATAGGTGCGAGGACAGGGGCCAGCAATCAGCCCCAGCATTTT. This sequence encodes CASSIGARTGASNQPQHF.

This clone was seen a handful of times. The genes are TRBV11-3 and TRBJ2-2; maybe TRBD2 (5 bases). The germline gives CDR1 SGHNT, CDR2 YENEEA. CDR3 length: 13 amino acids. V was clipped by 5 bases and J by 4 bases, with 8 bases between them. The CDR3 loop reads CASSVGVTGELFF. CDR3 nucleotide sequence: TGTGCCAGCAGCGTCGGGGTCACCGGGGAGCTGTTTTTT.

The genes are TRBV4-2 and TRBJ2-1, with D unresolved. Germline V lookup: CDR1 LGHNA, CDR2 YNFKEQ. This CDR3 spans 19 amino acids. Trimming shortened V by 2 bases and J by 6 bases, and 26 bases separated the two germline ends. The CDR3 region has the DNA TGTGCCAGCAGCCAAACCTTAACAGTAACACCCTCGTATGGCAATGAGCAGTTCTTC. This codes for CASSQTLTVTPSYGNEQFF.

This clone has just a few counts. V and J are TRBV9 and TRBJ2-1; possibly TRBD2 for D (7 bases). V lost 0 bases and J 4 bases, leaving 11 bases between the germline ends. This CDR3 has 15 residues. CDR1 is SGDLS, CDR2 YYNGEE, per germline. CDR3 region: CASSVEGGAYNEQFF. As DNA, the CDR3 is TGTGCCAGCAGCGTAGAGGGGGGGGCGTACAATGAGCAGTTCTTC. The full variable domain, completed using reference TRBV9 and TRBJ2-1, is DSGVTQTPKHLITATGQRVTLRCSPRSGDLSVYWYQQSLDQGLQFLIQYYNGEERAKGNILERFSAQQFPDLHSELNLSSLELGDSALYFCASSVEGGAYNEQFFGPGTRLTVL.

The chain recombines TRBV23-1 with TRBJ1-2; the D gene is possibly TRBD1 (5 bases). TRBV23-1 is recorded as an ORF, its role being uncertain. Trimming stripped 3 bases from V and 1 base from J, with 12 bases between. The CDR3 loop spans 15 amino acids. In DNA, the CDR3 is TGCGCCAGCAGTCACCCAGGGCGTATTAACTATGGCTACACCTTC. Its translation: CASSHPGRINYGYTF.

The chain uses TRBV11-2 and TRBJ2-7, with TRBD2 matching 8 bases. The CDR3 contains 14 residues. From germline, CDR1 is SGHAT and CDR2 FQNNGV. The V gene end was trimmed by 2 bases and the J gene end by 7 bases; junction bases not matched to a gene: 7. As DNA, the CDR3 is TGTGCCAGCAGCTTATACCGGGAGGGTGGTGAGCAGTACTTC. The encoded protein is CASSLYREGGEQYF.